The text below deals with one T cell receptor (beta chain). The antigen is not known. This sample was included in a study of shared clonotypes between healthy human individuals. TCRdb keeps only in-frame clones here, not all; method: immunoSEQ multiplex PCR. The repertoire holds hundreds of thousands of clones, with 85% to 95% as singletons. General observations from the study: Naive CD4 clonotype sharing across several donors was about 5%. How much donors shared clonotypes was expected to be affected by sequencing depth. Since donors were few, the genetic and exposure-history diversity represented was limited.

The naive CD8 fraction comprised CD45RO-negative cells positively selected for CCR7 and excluded terminally differentiated effector memory CD45RA+ cells. The sequenced material came from naive CD8+ T cells sorted from blood. The clonotype originates from a woman aged 25-40 years in good health.

The CDR3 sequence: CAWSVIGGEQFF. The CDR3 DNA follows: TGTGCCTGGAGTGTAATAGGAGGTGAGCAGTTCTTC. The rearrangement uses TRBV30 and TRBJ2-1, with D possibly matching TRBD2 (5 bases). The CDR3 spans 12 residues. V lost 0 bases and J lost 9, with 9 bases in between. In germline, CDR1 is GTSNPN, CDR2 SVGIG (reference sequence). The whole variable domain, filled in from reference TRBV30 and TRBJ2-1, reads SQTIHQWPATLVQPVGSPLSLECTVEGTSNPNLYWYRQAAGRGLQLLFYSVGIGQISSEVPQNLSASRPQDRQFILSSKKLLLSDSGFYLCAWSVIGGEQFFGPGTRLTVL.